Sequencing of this T cell receptor (beta chain) was carried out in a study of shared clonotypes between healthy human individuals (TCRdb year 2020). In the study overall: Two women and three men aged 18 to 49 years were included in the cohort. Per donor, three plates each were used for CD4 naive and CD4 memory, two for CD8 naive, and one for CD8 memory. Leukapheresis yielded between about 0.94 and 10 billion PBMCs per donor. To increase sequencing depth and limit assay-specific biases, TCR repertoire library preparation and sequencing were carried out by different laboratories using diverse techniques. To estimate repertoire size and how much clonotypes are shared between individuals, the study performed deep sequencing of blood TCR repertoires from a handful of healthy adults. Findings and caveats that apply to the study as a whole: Larger estimated clonotype richness was generally found for naive subsets than for memory subsets. Compared with non-shared clonotypes, clonotypes shared by all four sorted-subset donors had higher generation probabilities. When a handful of donors were compared, the shared fraction of clonotypes was about 5.5% for naive CD4, about 4% for naive CD8, more than 2% for memory CD4, and less than 0.45% for memory CD8. Only blood was sampled, and tissue TCR repertoires likely differ from those in blood. The small number of donors limited the genetic and exposure-history diversity represented. Incomplete sequencing was indicated by rarefaction of sorted-subset datasets, despite the large sequencing depth. Pairwise subsampling led to the expectation that sequencing depth would affect the degree of clonotype sharing among donors.

Donors were healthy HIV-negative adults with no recently reported acute infections or vaccinations. Every donor was a Caucasian adult living in Nashville, Tennessee, USA. CD4+ T cells were enriched through magnetic negative selection, after which naive cells were positively selected on CD45RA and the remaining negative fraction served as the memory subset. Blood was obtained by leukapheresis, after which PBMCs were separated by Ficoll-Histopaque density gradient centrifugation and cryopreserved in liquid nitrogen vapor phase. Analytical flow cytometry was used to check the purity and quantity of every magnetically sorted T cell population. Genomic DNA was isolated from each sorted fraction and quantified by UV absorbance on a Nanodrop 2000c. In the case of this clone: No cognate antigen has been identified for it. Qualities for individual bases were not recorded, and no much larger clone is one base off.

Using the deep immunoSEQ assay, TCR CDR3 regions were amplified from genomic DNA by multiplex PCR. For each cell subset, the extracted genomic DNA was distributed evenly across all wells of several immunoSEQ 96-well plates, and each plate served as one replicate. Each replicate PCR for sorted subsets received approximately 200 ng genomic DNA, equal to about 30,000 T cell genomes. Purified libraries were quantified with a Qubit 3.0 fluorometer, sized on a Bioanalyzer 2100, and re-quantified with the KAPA Library Quantification kit. Every immunoSEQ 96-well plate was sequenced on a dedicated single-read 150-cycle Illumina NextSeq 550 flow cell. For the original study's pipeline: Because the immunoSEQ output included only junctional sequences and no quality scores, the filtering could not be the same as the filtering used for full-length reads. To assign V/J genes and CDR3, sequences were annotated against IMGT germline references using PyIR, a Python wrapper for IgBLAST v1.9. Reads with weak V/J assignments (E-value above 1e-6), missing CDR3, stop codons, out-of-frame junctions, or ambiguous translated residues were removed. V3J clonotypes were defined as sequences sharing the same inferred V gene, J gene, and CDR3 amino acid sequence. The percentage overlap between two repertoires was calculated by dividing the number of shared unique clonotypes by the size of the smaller repertoire. RTK rarefaction, the Chao1 estimator, and Recon v2.1 estimates of unobserved clonotypes were used to assess repertoire richness. OLGA was used to compute generation probabilities for all TCRbeta clonotypes that the gDNA method yielded from several donors. The clones in this table, taken by TCRdb from immuneACCESS, are in-frame only. Not every clone is retained; where verified, under half of the shortfall comes from an unresolved V gene, and the cause of the rest is unknown. V and J calls plus clone size are reproduced from that table; the DNA served to infer D and trimming. Present in this sample are under 2.5 million clones, around 93% of which were seen just once. Of the sample, more than 0.35% falls within the top ten clones.

Specimen: naive CD4+ T cells from PBMCs. The sample's cell subset or site, from its label and the paper: CD45RA+ positively selected. This clonotype originated in a man between 18 and 29 years old in good health. Some clones in this sample may be carry-over from other donors' samples.

CDR3 sequence: CASSPRQGRYGYTF. DNA sequence: TGTGCCAGCAGTCCCCGACAGGGAAGATACGGCTACACCTTC. Here the chain combines TRBV28 and TRBJ1-2; 7 of the junction bases match TRBD1. From V the trimming removes 5 bases and from J it removes 8 bases, while the gene matches leave 11 bases of the junction unaccounted for. As encoded in the germline V gene, CDR1 is MDHEN while CDR2 is SYDVKM. There are 14 amino acids in the CDR3, from cysteine to phenylalanine inclusive. Only the CDR3 DNA stays, 42 bases, in frame from base 1.